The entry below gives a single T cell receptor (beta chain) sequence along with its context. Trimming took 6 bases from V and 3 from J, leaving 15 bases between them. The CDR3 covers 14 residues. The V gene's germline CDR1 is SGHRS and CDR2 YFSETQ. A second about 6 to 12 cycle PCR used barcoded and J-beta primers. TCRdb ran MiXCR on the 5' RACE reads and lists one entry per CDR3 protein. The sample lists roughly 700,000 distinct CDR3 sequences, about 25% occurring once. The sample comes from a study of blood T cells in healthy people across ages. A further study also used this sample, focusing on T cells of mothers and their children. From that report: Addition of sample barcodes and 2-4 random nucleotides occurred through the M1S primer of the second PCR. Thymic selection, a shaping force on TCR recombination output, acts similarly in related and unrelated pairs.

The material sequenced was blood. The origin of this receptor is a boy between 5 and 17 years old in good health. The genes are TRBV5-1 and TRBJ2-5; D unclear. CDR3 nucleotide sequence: TGCGCCAGCAAGAGGTTGGCGGCTGAAGAGACCCAGTACTTC. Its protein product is CASKRLAAEETQYF. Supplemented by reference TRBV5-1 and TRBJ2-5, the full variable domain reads KAGVTQTPRYLIKTRGQQVTLSCSPISGHRSVSWYQQTPGQGLQFLFEYFSETQRNKGNFPGRFSGRQFSNSRSEMNVSTLELGDSALYLCASKRLAAEETQYFGPGTRLLVL.